The sequence of this TCR beta chain was determined in a study of blood T cell repertoires in COVID-19 (dated by TCRdb to 2018 to 2021). At the level of the whole study: Samples from collaborators originated in the United States, Italy and Spain and spanned both the acute and convalescent phases of COVID-19. The material from the prospective study consisted of cDNA or gDNA derived from T cells, B-cell-depleted T cells, or PBMCs. The dataset comprised deeply sampled blood TCRbeta repertoires from subjects exposed to, actively infected with, or recovered from COVID-19. The repertoires were made available in a free public database intended to serve as a resource for research on the immune response to SARS-CoV-2. Samples came from the ongoing ImmuneRACE study (first 160 participants) plus 1,254 subjects from 6 global collaborators. The sample metadata nearly always contained a de-identified subject ID, COVID-19 status, age in years and sex. Where HLA class I and class II types were available, the types were taken from metadata supplied by the sample provider, not from assay-based typing. Overall study outcomes, separate from this receptor: How much clinical and demographic metadata was included differed by source and by participant, and the metadata was provided uncurated.

Whole blood was collected in K2EDTA tubes by collaborating institutions according to the institutions' own protocols. For TCRbeta analysis, collaborators shipped samples as frozen whole blood, isolated PBMCs, or DNA extracted from either of those sample types. This clone came up a few times. The clone's antigen remains unknown. No much larger clone is present one base from it, and per-base qualities are unavailable. Looking up the germline V gene (reference sequence) yields CDR1 LNHNV and CDR2 YYDKDF. V is shortened by 0 bases, J by 3 bases, and the region joining them spans 9 bases. The cysteine opens and the phenylalanine closes a CDR3 of 14 amino acids. Only CDR3 DNA remains: 42 bases, in frame from the first base. The immunoSEQ Assay, a bias-controlled multiplex PCR, was used to amplify TCRbeta CDR3 regions from genomic DNA. The authors processed their data as follows. The number of nucleated cells in each sample was estimated by amplification of reference gene primers within the assay. To quantify the absolute abundance of each unique TCRbeta CDR3 rearrangement, sequence reads were collapsed and filtered. For each sample, productive Simpson clonality was calculated as the square root of Simpson's diversity index over productive rearrangements. TCRdb stores this immuneACCESS table with in-frame sequences only. Part of the clones is absent; in the studies checked, under half of the shortfall reflects unresolved V genes, and no reason is known for the rest. V and J calls and clone size follow that table, whereas D and trimming were derived from the DNA. Counted in this sample were 50,000 or so clones; under 85% of them appeared once. The ten largest clones add up to less than 8% of the sample.

The TCR sequence derives from a man aged 55 to 70 with active COVID-19. The chain uses TRBV15 and TRBJ2-7, with the D gene not confidently named. Source material: peripheral blood. The DNA sequence is as follows: TGTGCCACCAGCAGAGATGATACTTACTACGAGCAGTACTTC. This yields the protein CATSRDDTYYEQYF.